The text below deals with one T cell receptor beta chain. Its specificity is unknown. CDR3 length: 13 amino acids. Germline assignment: CDR1 SGHVS and CDR2 FNYEAQ. V lost 4 bases, J lost 3 bases, and 8 bases lay in between. This entry belongs to a study of shared clonotypes between healthy human individuals. Study-level results: Across a handful of donors, naive CD4 shared around 5.3%, naive CD8 approximately 3.5%, memory CD4 2% to 2.5%, memory CD8 more than 0.35%.

Selected positively for CCR7 and CD45RO-negative, naive CD8 cells excluded terminally differentiated effector memory CD45RA+ cells. Sequenced by immunoSEQ multiplex PCR; TCRdb stores in-frame clones only, minus some. The table includes some 580,000 clones, more than 95% detected once. Sequenced sample: naive CD8+ T cells sorted from blood. The genes are TRBV7-6 and TRBJ2-3; D call uncertain. This TCR was sampled from a man under 40 in good health. CDR3 protein: CASSWGGTDTQYF. The CDR3 coding sequence is TGTGCCAGCAGCTGGGGTGGGACAGATACGCAGTATTTT.